The rows below give T cell receptor beta chains drawn from one sample of a study of T-cell reconstitution after alpha-beta-depleted transplantation in children. TCRdb redid the calling of the PCR reads with MiXCR, one entry per CDR3 protein. The table records about 400,000 distinct CDR3 sequences, around 21% of them present only once. The specimen comprised PBMCs from the stem cell graft donor, sampled from the stem cell graft. These receptors were obtained from a human donor who donated a stem cell graft to a child with acute myeloid leukemia. CDR3s include the opening cysteine and the closing phenylalanine or tryptophan. Each record gives: V gene, D gene, clone size, J gene, CDR3 DNA, CDR3 protein. D genes are given only for firm matches. Some rows have no size entry. The others give once, few or many, or a class for an expanded clone.

V gene: TRBV5-1; D gene: .; clone size: few; J gene: TRBJ2-2; CDR3 DNA: TGCGCCAGCAGCTTGGACTCAGCGGTGAACACCGGGGAGCTGTTTTTT; CDR3 protein: CASSLDSAVNTGELFF
V gene: TRBV20-1; D gene: TRBD1; clone size: few; J gene: TRBJ1-1; CDR3 DNA: TGCAGCCCGACAGGGGGAATGAACACTGAAGCTTTCTTT; CDR3 protein: CSPTGGMNTEAFF
V gene: TRBV15; D gene: .; clone size: .; J gene: TRBJ2-3; CDR3 DNA: TGTGCCACCAGCAGAGAAAGGGCGGGCCGCACAGATACGCAGTATTTT; CDR3 protein: CATSRERAGRTDTQYF
V gene: TRBV12-3/TRBV12-4; D gene: .; clone size: few; J gene: TRBJ2-3; CDR3 DNA: TGTGCCAGCAGTATATATAGCACAGATACGCAGTATTTT; CDR3 protein: CASSIYSTDTQYF
V gene: TRBV28; D gene: .; clone size: few; J gene: TRBJ2-3; CDR3 DNA: TGTGCCAGCTGGCAGGGGTTCACAGATACGCAGTATTTT; CDR3 protein: CASWQGFTDTQYF
V gene: TRBV29-1; D gene: TRBD1; clone size: many; J gene: TRBJ1-2; CDR3 DNA: TGCAGCGTTTCGTCAAGGACAGGGGATGGATATGGCTACACCTTC; CDR3 protein: CSVSSRTGDGYGYTF
V gene: TRBV12-3/TRBV12-4; D gene: .; clone size: .; J gene: TRBJ2-7; CDR3 DNA: TGTGCCAGCAGTTTTATCGTAATAAGCGAGCAGTACTTC; CDR3 protein: CASSFIVISEQYF
V gene: TRBV7-3; D gene: .; clone size: .; J gene: TRBJ2-5; CDR3 DNA: TGTGCCAGCAGCTTAGTAGGAGGGTCCGTTAAGACCCAGTACTTC; CDR3 protein: CASSLVGGSVKTQYF
V gene: TRBV5-6; D gene: .; clone size: few; J gene: TRBJ2-7; CDR3 DNA: TGTGCCAGCAGCGTAGGACAGAGCTTCGAGCAGTACTTC; CDR3 protein: CASSVGQSFEQYF
V gene: TRBV20-1; D gene: .; clone size: many; J gene: TRBJ1-1; CDR3 DNA: TGCAGTGCTAGCAATCAGGGAGACACTGAAGCTTTCTTT; CDR3 protein: CSASNQGDTEAFF
V gene: TRBV19; D gene: TRBD2; clone size: .; J gene: TRBJ2-1; CDR3 DNA: TGTGCCACCGGGGAGCGGGATTCCTACAATGAGCAGTTCTTC; CDR3 protein: CATGERDSYNEQFF
V gene: TRBV5-1; D gene: TRBD1; clone size: many; J gene: TRBJ2-1; CDR3 DNA: TGCGCCAGCACGACAGGGGACGATGAGCAGTTCTTC; CDR3 protein: CASTTGDDEQFF
V gene: TRBV28; D gene: TRBD2; clone size: .; J gene: TRBJ2-3; CDR3 DNA: TGTGCCAGCAGTTACGTAGCGGGAGGGCTTGATACGCAGTATTTT; CDR3 protein: CASSYVAGGLDTQYF
V gene: TRBV12-3/TRBV12-4; D gene: .; clone size: .; J gene: TRBJ2-3; CDR3 DNA: TGTGCCAGCAGTTTAGCGGAACGAAATACGCAGTATTTT; CDR3 protein: CASSLAERNTQYF
V gene: TRBV27; D gene: TRBD1; clone size: .; J gene: TRBJ2-7; CDR3 DNA: TGTGCCAGCCAAAACCCGGGACAGGGGGGCGAGCAGTACTTC; CDR3 protein: CASQNPGQGGEQYF
V gene: TRBV12-3/TRBV12-4; D gene: TRBD1; clone size: .; J gene: TRBJ1-5; CDR3 DNA: TGTGCCAGCAACCTGGACAGGGTCAGCAATCAGCCCCAGCATTTT; CDR3 protein: CASNLDRVSNQPQHF
V gene: TRBV29-1; D gene: .; clone size: many; J gene: TRBJ2-3; CDR3 DNA: TGCAGCGTTGCCCAGGGCACAGATACGCAGTATTTT; CDR3 protein: CSVAQGTDTQYF
V gene: TRBV6-5; D gene: .; clone size: .; J gene: TRBJ2-7; CDR3 DNA: TGTGCCAGCAGTTACACCGGCCGGTCCTACGAGCAGTACTTC; CDR3 protein: CASSYTGRSYEQYF
V gene: TRBV27; D gene: .; clone size: few; J gene: TRBJ2-2; CDR3 DNA: TGTGCCAGCAGTTTTTTCATAGGACGGGGCACCGGGGAGCTGTTTTTT; CDR3 protein: CASSFFIGRGTGELFF
V gene: TRBV20-1; D gene: .; clone size: many; J gene: TRBJ1-3; CDR3 DNA: TGCAGTGCTGTCTCTGGAAACACCATATATTTT; CDR3 protein: CSAVSGNTIYF
V gene: TRBV5-5; D gene: .; clone size: .; J gene: TRBJ2-1; CDR3 DNA: TGTGCCAGCAGCCCGATGGACAGGGACTACTCCTACAATGAGCAGTTCTTC; CDR3 protein: CASSPMDRDYSYNEQFF
V gene: TRBV20-1; D gene: .; clone size: many; J gene: TRBJ2-7; CDR3 DNA: TGCAGTGCTAGGAGTGGGGGCCACTACGAGCAGTACTTC; CDR3 protein: CSARSGGHYEQYF
V gene: TRBV20-1; D gene: .; clone size: .; J gene: TRBJ2-1; CDR3 DNA: TGCAGTGCCGAGGTCTATCCCACCTACAATGAGCAGTTCTTC; CDR3 protein: CSAEVYPTYNEQFF
V gene: TRBV20-1; D gene: TRBD1; clone size: .; J gene: TRBJ2-1; CDR3 DNA: TGCAGTGCTGTTATTGTTGGACAGGGGTTGGAGAGACGGTTCTTC; CDR3 protein: CSAVIVGQGLERRFF
V gene: TRBV20-1; D gene: TRBD1; clone size: .; J gene: TRBJ2-7; CDR3 DNA: TGCAGTGCCGCACAGGGGGGCGACGAGCAGTACTTC; CDR3 protein: CSAAQGGDEQYF